These 2 T cell receptor beta chains originate from one sample sequenced in a study of T cell repertoires in cytomegalovirus infection. TCRdb fed the reads into MiXCR, producing one record per CDR3 protein. The sample shows more than 200,000 distinct CDR3 sequences, less than 9.5% of them seen only once. The sequenced material came from PBMCs. Receptor source: a human donor in good health (CMV status not recorded). Some clones in this sample may be carry-over from other donors' samples.

This clonotype has at least ten counts. The chain uses TRBV7-9 and TRBJ2-7; tentatively, D is TRBD2 (6 bases). The CDR3 totals 11 residues. Deletions cut 5 bases from V and 9 bases from J, with 11 bases between. Germline V gives CDR1 SEHNR, CDR2 FQNEAQ (reference sequence). DNA of the CDR3: TGTGCCAGCAGCGCCGGAGGGTGGCAGTACTTC. This sequence encodes CASSAGGWQYF.

This clonotype was recorded at least ten times. The V call is TRBV28, the J call TRBJ1-4; 9 positions agree with TRBD1. The CDR3 runs to 15 residues. V gave up 5 bases and J gave up 5 bases; unmatched junction bases: 6. Germline lookup yields CDR1 MDHEN and CDR2 SYDVKM. CDR3 DNA: TGTGCCAGCAGTCCCGCGACAGGGGGGAATGAAAAACTGTTTTTT. This gives the protein CASSPATGGNEKLFF.